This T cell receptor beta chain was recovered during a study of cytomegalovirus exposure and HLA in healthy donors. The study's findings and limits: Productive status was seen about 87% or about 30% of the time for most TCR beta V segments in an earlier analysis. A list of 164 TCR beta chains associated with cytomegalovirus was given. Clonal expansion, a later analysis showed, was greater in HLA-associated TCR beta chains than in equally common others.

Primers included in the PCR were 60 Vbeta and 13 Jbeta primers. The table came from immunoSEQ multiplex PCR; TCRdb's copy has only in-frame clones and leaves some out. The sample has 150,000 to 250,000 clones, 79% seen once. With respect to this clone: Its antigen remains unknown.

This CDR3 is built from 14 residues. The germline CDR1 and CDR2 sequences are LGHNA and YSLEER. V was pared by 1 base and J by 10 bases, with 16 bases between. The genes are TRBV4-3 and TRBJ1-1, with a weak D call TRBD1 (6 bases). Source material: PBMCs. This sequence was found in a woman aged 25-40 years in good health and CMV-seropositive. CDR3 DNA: TGCGCCAGCAGCCAAGCAGGGCCAGGGGTAACAGCTTTCTTT. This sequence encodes CASSQAGPGVTAFF.